In its sample, the clone carrying this T cell receptor beta chain is medium-sized. The antigen remains unidentified. These data are taken from a study of tumor-infiltrating lymphocytes in primary liver carcinoma. Across the whole study: Regardless of tissue type, samples showed similar yields of roughly 3.5 to 7.5 million productive TCRbeta reads. Study observations and caveats: The study found tumor-adjacent and tumor-blood pairs overlapped less than tumor region pairs.

With roughly 0.5 ug total RNA as template and a constant-region primer, TCR beta cDNA was made. Library construction for TCR beta comprised three nested multiplex PCR rounds performed with slightly modified ARM-PCR. Two initial PCR rounds of 10 to 11 cycles each paired TRBV1-TRBV30 forward primers with a C-beta reverse primer. TCRdb used MiXCR to reprocess the multiplex PCR reads, holding one entry per CDR3 protein. The sample yields tens of thousands of distinct CDR3 sequences, approximately 70% seen once. This CDR3 has 17 residues. The ends were cut back, 2 bases at V and 3 bases at J, with 19 bases in the middle. The germline gives CDR1 SGHDN, CDR2 FVKESK. For each extraction, RNA and DNA were obtained together from approximately 20-30 mg of unsorted bulk tissue. Over 75% of the cells were viable tumor cells in every tumor sample.

Specimen: liver tumor tissue from sampling region 2. Subset denoted: tumor region T2, inferior pole. The genes are TRBV14 and TRBJ1-2; D gene unclear. The TCR comes from a man aged 40-49 years with primary liver carcinoma and hepatitis B virus infection. The CDR3 DNA sequence: TGTGCCAGCAGCCAACGATATCACCCTCAAGAGCACTATGGCTACACCTTC. Translated, it gives CASSQRYHPQEHYGYTF.